This TCR beta chain was sequenced for a study of control samples from healthy donors and cancer patients. A single count supports this clone. The junction had 10 bases not matched to a gene; V was cut back by 2 bases and J by 3 bases. The CDR3 runs to 16 residues. Germline values: CDR1 SGDLS, CDR2 YYNGEE. Profiling relied on immunoSEQ multiplex PCR, and the TCRdb table lists in-frame clones only, not all of them. Of 90,000 to 110,000 clones listed, less than 95% were seen once; the top ten hold roughly 4.5%. This chain uses TRBV9 with TRBJ1-1; 7 nucleotides line up with TRBD1. The clonotype was recovered from a human donor in good health. The donor label of this sample is uncertain. Sequencing used blood. The CDR3 nucleotides read TGTGCCAGCAGCGTGGGGTCAGGGGGGTTGTACACTGAAGCTTTCTTT. It is translated as CASSVGSGGLYTEAFF.